Shown below are 20 T cell receptor beta chains from a single sample sequenced in a study of blood T cell repertoires in COVID-19. The assay was immunoSEQ multiplex PCR, and TCRdb's table has in-frame clones only and misses some. The data hold approximately 270,000 clones, with approximately 83% observed a single time. The source material was PBMCs or T cells enriched from blood (not recorded which). The receptor set was obtained from a woman in her 30s who had recovered from COVID-19.

The chain combines TRBV5-5 with TRBJ1-1; D gene unclear. This CDR3 is 12 amino acids long. Germline V gene lookup returns CDR1 SGHKS and CDR2 YYEKEE (reference sequence). V gave up 3 bases and J gave up 6 bases, with 9 bases separating them. This CDR3 reads CASSSDLAEAFF. The CDR3 region has the DNA TGTGCCAGCAGCTCCGACTTGGCTGAAGCTTTCTTT.

The chain combines TRBV9 with TRBJ2-7; TRBD2 agrees at 10 bases. The CDR3 is 14 residues long. After removal of 4 bases from V and 4 bases from J, the junction contained 5 bases not matched to a gene. Germline values: CDR1 SGDLS, CDR2 YYNGEE. The DNA of the CDR3 is TGTGCCAGCAGCACCCAGCGGGAGGGATACGAGCAGTACTTC. It translates to CASSTQREGYEQYF.

The chain links TRBV4-1 to TRBJ2-5, with 7 bases matching TRBD2. The CDR3 contains 15 residues. Germline V gives CDR1 MGHRA, CDR2 YSYEKL. The ends lost 3 bases at V and 5 bases at J; junction bases unmatched: 9. CDR3 in amino acids: CASSHPGGGGETQYF. Written as DNA, the CDR3 is TGCGCCAGCAGCCATCCTGGCGGGGGAGGGGAGACCCAGTACTTC.

The chain uses TRBV18 and TRBJ2-7; D not certain. Germline values: CDR1 KGHSH, CDR2 LQKENI. With 6 bases removed from V and 2 bases from J, the gap between germline ends came to 5 bases. The CDR3 is 11 residues long. In DNA form, the CDR3 reads TGTGCCAGCTCTAACACCTACGAGCAGTACTTC. Residues: CASSNTYEQYF. Together with reference TRBV18 and TRBJ2-7, the CDR3 gives the full variable domain: NAGVMQNPRHLVRRRGQEARLRCSPMKGHSHVYWYRQLPEEGLKFMVYLQKENIIDESGMPKERFSAEFPKEGPSILRIQQVVRGDSAAYFCASSNTYEQYFGPGTRLTVT.

This chain joins TRBV5-1 and TRBJ1-2; D not resolved. V was clipped by 9 bases and J by 4 bases, with 16 bases between them. The CDR3 spans 13 residues. Germline V CDR1 and CDR2: SGHRS, YFSETQ. CDR3 residues: CATRGLDRYGYTF. The CDR3 DNA is TGCGCCACCCGAGGGTTGGATCGCTATGGCTACACCTTC.

This chain connects TRBV27 to TRBJ2-5, with 8 bases that match TRBD1. Germline V CDR1 and CDR2: MNHEY, SMNVEV (reference sequence). V gave up 2 bases and J gave up 2 bases; unmatched junction bases: 4. This CDR3 has 15 amino acids. CDR3 residues: CASSLIRTGQETQYF. The CDR3 DNA follows: TGTGCCAGCAGTTTAATAAGGACAGGGCAAGAGACCCAGTACTTC.

This clone appeared a single time. V gene TRBV9 combines with J gene TRBJ1-1; 8 bases line up with TRBD1. V was clipped by 3 bases and J by 0 bases; unmatched bases: 4. This CDR3 is built from 15 residues. Per germline, CDR1 SGDLS and CDR2 YYNGEE. The CDR3 DNA sequence: TGTGCCAGCAGCGGCAGACAGGGGATGAACACTGAAGCTTTCTTT. It translates to CASSGRQGMNTEAFF.

The chain is built from TRBV14 and TRBJ2-2, with D perhaps TRBD2 (6 bases). With 0 bases removed from V and 5 bases from J, the gap between germline ends came to 19 bases. Germline V gene sequence: CDR1 SGHDN, CDR2 FVKESK. This CDR3 has 18 amino acids. CDR3 residues: CASSQEWPNGGDTGELFF. DNA of the CDR3: TGTGCCAGCAGCCAAGAGTGGCCTAACGGGGGAGATACCGGGGAGCTGTTTTTT.

The chain employs TRBV11-2 and TRBJ2-7; 8 bases match TRBD1. Germline V gene sequence: CDR1 SGHAT, CDR2 FQNNGV. V lost 4 bases to trimming and J lost 3 bases; unmatched junction nucleotides: 17. This CDR3 is built from 18 residues. The CDR3 spells CASSSPIRTGLRYYEQYF. In DNA, the CDR3 is TGTGCCAGCAGCTCCCCCATCCGGACAGGGCTTCGCTACTACGAGCAGTACTTC.

The chain is built from TRBV6-4 and TRBJ2-3, with D perhaps matching TRBD2 (5 bases). This CDR3 spans 13 amino acids. The V end was cut by 4 bases, the J end by 3 bases, with 8 bases between. Per germline, CDR1 MRHNA and CDR2 SNTAGT. The CDR3: CASSAGETDTQYF. As DNA, the CDR3 is TGTGCCAGCAGTGCCGGGGAAACAGATACGCAGTATTTT.

The rearrangement links TRBV7-8 to TRBJ2-5; TRBD1 is a possible D gene (7 bases). The CDR3 has 16 residues. Germline-derived CDR1 and CDR2 are SGHVS and FQNEAQ. V was shortened by 0 bases and J by 1 base, with 12 bases between the two germline ends. In nucleotides, the CDR3 is TGTGCCAGCAGCTTAGCCAGGGGGACTTCCCAAGAGACCCAGTACTTC. Its translation is CASSLARGTSQETQYF. The variable domain in full, completed from reference TRBV7-8 and TRBJ2-5, reads GAGVSQSPRYKVAKRGQDVALRCDPISGHVSLFWYQQALGQGPEFLTYFQNEAQLDKSGLPSDRFFAERPEGSVSTLKIQRTQQEDSAVYLCASSLARGTSQETQYFGPGTRLLVL.

The chain uses TRBV5-1 and TRBJ1-2; TRBD1 matches at 8 bases. V dropped 4 bases and J dropped 4; count of bases not matched to a gene: 3. CDR3 length: 13 residues. Germline CDR1 reads SGHRS; CDR2 reads YFSETQ. CDR3 sequence (DNA): TGCGCCAGCAGCGTTGGGACAGGCTATGGCTACACCTTC. Amino acids: CASSVGTGYGYTF.

The V gene is TRBV7-2, the J gene TRBJ1-5; D gene ambiguous. This CDR3 is built from 13 residues. Trimming cost V 0 bases and J 7 bases, with 7 bases left between them. Germline CDR1 and CDR2: SGHTA and FQGNSA. The CDR3 sequence: CASSLAGSQPQHF. The CDR3, as DNA: TGTGCCAGCAGCTTAGCGGGGAGCCAGCCCCAGCATTTT. The variable domain in full, with the rest retrieved from reference TRBV7-2 and TRBJ1-5, is GAGVSQSPSNKVTEKGKDVELRCDPISGHTALYWYRQSLGQGLEFLIYFQGNSAPDKSGLPSDRFSAERTGGSVSTLTIQRTQQEDSAVYLCASSLAGSQPQHFGDGTRLSIL.

The CDR3, as DNA: TGTGCCAGCAGTGGACATGTCGGGGAGCTGTTTTTT. It yields the protein CASSGHVGELFF. J is TRBJ2-2 and V is TRBV2; D gene unclear. Germline loops: CDR1 SNHLY, CDR2 FYNNEI. V lost 4 bases and J 7 bases, leaving 7 bases between the germline ends. CDR3 length: 12 amino acids.

The chain's CDR3 is CASSPTHRGRWNEKLFF. The CDR3 DNA is TGTGCCAGCAGTCCCACCCACAGGGGTCGCTGGAATGAAAAACTGTTTTTT. V is TRBV6-6 and J is TRBJ1-4; 7 bases align to TRBD1. The CDR3 is 17 residues long. The germline V gene encodes CDR1 MNHNY and CDR2 SVGAGI (reference sequence). With V trimmed by 5 bases and J by 5 bases, 14 bases remained unmatched.

The chain carries TRBV10-1 and TRBJ1-2, with 10 bases matching TRBD1. The germline CDR1 and CDR2 sequences are WNHNN and SYGVQD (reference sequence). This CDR3 is built from 16 residues. V lost 4 bases, J lost 2 bases, and 7 bases stayed unmatched. CDR3 protein: CASSAGTGARNYGYTF. The CDR3 region has the DNA TGCGCCAGCAGTGCTGGGACAGGGGCCCGAAACTATGGCTACACCTTC.

V usage is TRBV6-5 and J usage is TRBJ2-7; 9 bases are shared with TRBD2. The ends lost 0 bases at V and 4 bases at J; junction bases unmatched: 1. The CDR3 is made up of 14 amino acids. The germline V gene encodes CDR1 MNHEY and CDR2 SVGAGI. CDR3 sequence reads: CASSYSSGGYEQYF. The DNA of the CDR3 is TGTGCCAGCAGTTACTCGAGCGGGGGGTACGAGCAGTACTTC.

This clone was seen only once. CDR3 sequence reads: CASSLAANNEQFF. CDR3 nucleotide sequence: TGTGCCAGCAGCTTAGCGGCAAACAATGAGCAGTTCTTC. This rearrangement joins TRBV7-3 to TRBJ2-1, with unresolved D. Trimming took 2 bases from V and 5 from J, leaving 7 bases between them. The CDR3 sequence is 13 residues long. From germline, CDR1 is SGHTA and CDR2 FQGTGA.

The V gene is TRBV3-1 (or the pseudogene TRBV3-2), the J gene TRBJ2-5; D might be TRBD1 (5 bases). The CDR3 is made up of 16 amino acids. V was trimmed by 4 bases and J by 2 bases, leaving 17 bases between them. Germline-derived CDR1 and CDR2 are LGHDT and YNNKEL (reference sequence). CDR3 protein: CASSPTNRQSQETQYF. CDR3 bases: TGTGCCAGCAGCCCCACCAATCGACAGTCTCAAGAGACCCAGTACTTC.

V usage is TRBV5-4 and J usage is TRBJ1-2, with 7 bases identical to TRBD1. CDR3 length: 13 residues. Losses at the gene ends were 0 bases for V and 8 bases for J; bases not matched to a gene: 4. CDR1 SGHNT and CDR2 YYREEE come from the germline V gene (reference sequence). The DNA of the CDR3 is TGTGCCAGCAGCTTGGAAACAGGGGAGGGCTACACCTTC. Amino acid sequence: CASSLETGEGYTF. Together with reference TRBV5-4 and TRBJ1-2, the CDR3 gives the full variable domain: ETGVTQSPTHLIKTRGQQVTLRCSSQSGHNTVSWYQQALGQGPQFIFQYYREEENGRGNFPPRFSGLQFPNYSSELNVNALELDDSALYLCASSLETGEGYTFGSGTRLTVV.